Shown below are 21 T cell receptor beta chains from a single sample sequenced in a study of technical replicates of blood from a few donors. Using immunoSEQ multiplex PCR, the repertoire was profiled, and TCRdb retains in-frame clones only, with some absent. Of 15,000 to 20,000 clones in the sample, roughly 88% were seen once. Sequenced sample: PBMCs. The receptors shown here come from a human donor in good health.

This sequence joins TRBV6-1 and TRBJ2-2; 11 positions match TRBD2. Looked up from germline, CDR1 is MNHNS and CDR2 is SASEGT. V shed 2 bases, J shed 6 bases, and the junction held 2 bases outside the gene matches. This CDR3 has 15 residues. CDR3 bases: TGTGCCAGCAGTGAAAAACTAGCGGGAGCCGGGGAGCTGTTTTTT. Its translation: CASSEKLAGAGELFF.

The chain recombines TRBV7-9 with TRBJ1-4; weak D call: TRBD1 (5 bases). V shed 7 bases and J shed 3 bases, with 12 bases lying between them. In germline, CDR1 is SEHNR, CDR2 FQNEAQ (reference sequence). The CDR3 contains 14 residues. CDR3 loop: CASTQGLSNEKLFF. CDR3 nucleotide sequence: TGTGCCAGCACCCAGGGACTCTCTAATGAAAAACTGTTTTTT.

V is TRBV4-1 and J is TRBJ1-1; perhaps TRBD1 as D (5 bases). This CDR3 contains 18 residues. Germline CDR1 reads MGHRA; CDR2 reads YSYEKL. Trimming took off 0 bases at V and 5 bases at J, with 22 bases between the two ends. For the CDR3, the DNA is TGCGCCAGCAGCCAAGATACGGGGGTAGGGACCCTAGGAACTGAAGCTTTCTTT. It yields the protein CASSQDTGVGTLGTEAFF.

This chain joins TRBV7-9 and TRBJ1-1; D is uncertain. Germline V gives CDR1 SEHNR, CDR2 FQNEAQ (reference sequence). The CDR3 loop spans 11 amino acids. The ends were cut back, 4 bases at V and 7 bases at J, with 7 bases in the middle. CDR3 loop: CASSSQIEAFF. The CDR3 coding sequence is TGTGCCAGCAGCTCGCAGATTGAAGCTTTCTTT.

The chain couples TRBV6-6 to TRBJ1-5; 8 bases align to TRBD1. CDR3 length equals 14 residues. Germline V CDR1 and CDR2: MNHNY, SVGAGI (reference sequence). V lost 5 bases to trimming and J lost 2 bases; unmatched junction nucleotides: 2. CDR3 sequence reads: CASSTGQGNQPQHF. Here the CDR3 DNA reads TGTGCCAGCAGTACGGGACAGGGCAATCAGCCCCAGCATTTT.

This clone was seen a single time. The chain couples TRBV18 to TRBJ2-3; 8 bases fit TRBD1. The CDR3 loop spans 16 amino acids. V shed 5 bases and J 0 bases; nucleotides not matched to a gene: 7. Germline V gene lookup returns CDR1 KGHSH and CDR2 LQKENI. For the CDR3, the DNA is TGTGCCAGCTCAGAAGGGACAGGACAAAGCACAGATACGCAGTATTTT. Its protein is CASSEGTGQSTDTQYF.

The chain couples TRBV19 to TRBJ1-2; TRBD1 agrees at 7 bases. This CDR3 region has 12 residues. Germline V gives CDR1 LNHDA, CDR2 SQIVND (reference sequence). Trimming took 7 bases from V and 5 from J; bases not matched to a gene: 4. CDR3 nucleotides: TGTGCCAGTAACGACAGGGAGTATGGCTACACCTTC. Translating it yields CASNDREYGYTF.

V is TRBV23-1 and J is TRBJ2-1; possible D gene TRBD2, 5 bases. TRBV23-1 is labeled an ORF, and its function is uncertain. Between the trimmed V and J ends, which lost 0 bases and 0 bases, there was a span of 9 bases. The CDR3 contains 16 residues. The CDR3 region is CASSQSGLSSYNEQFF. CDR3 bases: TGCGCCAGCAGTCAATCTGGACTTAGCTCCTACAATGAGCAGTTCTTC.

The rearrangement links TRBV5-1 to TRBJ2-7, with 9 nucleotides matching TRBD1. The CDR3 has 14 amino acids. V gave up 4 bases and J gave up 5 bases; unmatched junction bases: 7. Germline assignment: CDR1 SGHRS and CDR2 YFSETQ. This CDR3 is CASSNTGGEDEQYF. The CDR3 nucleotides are TGCGCCAGCAGCAATACAGGGGGCGAGGACGAGCAGTACTTC.

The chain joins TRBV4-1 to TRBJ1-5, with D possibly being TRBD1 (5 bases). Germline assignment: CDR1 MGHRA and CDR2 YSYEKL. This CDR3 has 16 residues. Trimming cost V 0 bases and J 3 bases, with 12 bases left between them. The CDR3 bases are TGCGCCAGCAGCCAAGATCGGGACTCCCTCAATCAGCCCCAGCATTTT. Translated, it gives CASSQDRDSLNQPQHF.

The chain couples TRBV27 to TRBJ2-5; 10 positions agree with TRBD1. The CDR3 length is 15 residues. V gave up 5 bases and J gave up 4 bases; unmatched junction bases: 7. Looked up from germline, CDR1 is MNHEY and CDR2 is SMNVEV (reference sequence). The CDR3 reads CASSHRDRGRETQYF. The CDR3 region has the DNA TGTGCCAGCAGTCACCGGGACAGGGGAAGAGAGACCCAGTACTTC.

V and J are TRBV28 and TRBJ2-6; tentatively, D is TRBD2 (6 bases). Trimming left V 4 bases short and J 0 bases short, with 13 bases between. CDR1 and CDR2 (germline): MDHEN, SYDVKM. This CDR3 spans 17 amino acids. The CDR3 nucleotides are TGTGCCAGCAGTTCGGAGGGTGCTTTCTCTGGGGCCAACGTCCTGACTTTC. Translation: CASSSEGAFSGANVLTF.

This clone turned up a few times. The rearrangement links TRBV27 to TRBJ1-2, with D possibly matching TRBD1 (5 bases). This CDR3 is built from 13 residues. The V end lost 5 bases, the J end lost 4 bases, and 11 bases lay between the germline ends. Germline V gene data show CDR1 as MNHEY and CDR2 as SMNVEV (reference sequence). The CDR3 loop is CASSRGTFYGYTF. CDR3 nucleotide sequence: TGTGCCAGCAGTCGTGGGACTTTCTATGGCTACACCTTC.

The CDR3 loop is CASSGYGLADTDTQYF. CDR3 in DNA: TGTGCCAGCAGCGGTTATGGACTAGCGGACACAGATACGCAGTATTTT. The chain recombines TRBV13 with TRBJ2-3; 10 bases line up with TRBD2. The V segment lost 5 bases and the J segment 2 bases; nucleotides outside the gene matches: 7. The CDR3 spans 16 residues. Looked up from germline, CDR1 is PRHDT and CDR2 is FYEKMQ (reference sequence).

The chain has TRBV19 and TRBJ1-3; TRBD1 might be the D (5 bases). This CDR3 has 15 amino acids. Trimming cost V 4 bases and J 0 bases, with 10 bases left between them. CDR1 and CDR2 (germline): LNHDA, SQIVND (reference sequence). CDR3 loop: CASSTGGASGNTIYF. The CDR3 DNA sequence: TGTGCCAGTAGTACCGGCGGGGCCTCTGGAAACACCATATATTTT. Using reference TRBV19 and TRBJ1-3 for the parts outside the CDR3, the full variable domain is DGGITQSPKYLFRKEGQNVTLSCEQNLNHDAMYWYRQDPGQGLRLIYYSQIVNDFQKGDIAEGYSVSREKKESFPLTVTSAQKNPTAFYLCASSTGGASGNTIYFGEGSWLTVV.

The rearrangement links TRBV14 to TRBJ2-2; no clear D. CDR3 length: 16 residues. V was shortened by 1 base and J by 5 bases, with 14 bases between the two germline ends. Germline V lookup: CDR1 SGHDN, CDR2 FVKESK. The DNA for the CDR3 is TGTGCCAGCAGCCAAGTAGGCGGAGATCGGACCGGGGAGCTGTTTTTT. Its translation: CASSQVGGDRTGELFF.

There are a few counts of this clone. The CDR3 protein is CASSSSRQTNQPQHF. The CDR3, as DNA: TGTGCCAGTAGTTCCTCACGACAGACGAATCAGCCCCAGCATTTT. The rearrangement links TRBV19 to TRBJ1-5, with D possibly matching TRBD1 (5 bases). CDR3 length: 15 residues. Germline V gene sequence: CDR1 LNHDA, CDR2 SQIVND (reference sequence). V lost 5 bases to trimming and J lost 4 bases, with 15 bases between them.

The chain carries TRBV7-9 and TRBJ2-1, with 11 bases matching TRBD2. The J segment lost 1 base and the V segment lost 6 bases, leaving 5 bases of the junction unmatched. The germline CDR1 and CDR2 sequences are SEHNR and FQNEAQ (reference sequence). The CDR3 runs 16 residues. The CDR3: CASRPTSGISYNEQFF. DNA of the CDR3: TGTGCCAGCAGACCGACTAGCGGGATATCCTACAATGAGCAGTTCTTC.

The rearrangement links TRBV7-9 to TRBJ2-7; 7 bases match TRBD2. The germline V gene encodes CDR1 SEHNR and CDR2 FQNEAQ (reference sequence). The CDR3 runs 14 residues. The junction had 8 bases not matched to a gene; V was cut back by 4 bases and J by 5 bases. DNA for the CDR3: TGTGCCAGCAGCTCCTCGGCGGGAGAGGACGAGCAGTACTTC. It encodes CASSSSAGEDEQYF.

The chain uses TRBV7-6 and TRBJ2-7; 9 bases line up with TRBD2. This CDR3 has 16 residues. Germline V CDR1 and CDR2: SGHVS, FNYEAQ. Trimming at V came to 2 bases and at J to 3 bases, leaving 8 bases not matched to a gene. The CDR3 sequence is CASSLKAGGTGYEQYF. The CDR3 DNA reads TGTGCCAGCAGCTTAAAAGCGGGAGGAACTGGCTACGAGCAGTACTTC.

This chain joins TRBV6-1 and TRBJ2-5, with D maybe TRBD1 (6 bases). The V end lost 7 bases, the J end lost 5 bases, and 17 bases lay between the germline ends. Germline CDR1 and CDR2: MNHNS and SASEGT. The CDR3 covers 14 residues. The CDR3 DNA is TGTGCCAGCACTCACAGGGAGTCGGGTGAGACCCAGTACTTC. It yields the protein CASTHRESGETQYF.